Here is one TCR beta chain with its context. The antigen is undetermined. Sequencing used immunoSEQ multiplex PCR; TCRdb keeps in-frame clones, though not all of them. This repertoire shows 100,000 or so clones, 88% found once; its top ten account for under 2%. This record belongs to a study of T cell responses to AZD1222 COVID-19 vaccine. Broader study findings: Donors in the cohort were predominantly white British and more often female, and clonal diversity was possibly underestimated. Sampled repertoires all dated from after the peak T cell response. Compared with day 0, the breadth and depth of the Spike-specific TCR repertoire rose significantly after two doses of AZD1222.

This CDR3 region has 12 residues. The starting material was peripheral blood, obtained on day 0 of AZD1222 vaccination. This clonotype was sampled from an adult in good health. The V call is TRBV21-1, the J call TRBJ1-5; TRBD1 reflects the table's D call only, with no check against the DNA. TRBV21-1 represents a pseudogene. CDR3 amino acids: CASRQGYQPQHF. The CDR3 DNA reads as TGTGCCAGCCGACAGGGATATCAGCCCCAGCATTTT.